This T cell receptor beta chain came from a study of shared clonotypes between healthy human individuals. Per germline, CDR1 MNHEY and CDR2 SVGAGI. With 6 bases removed from V and 2 bases from J, the gap between germline ends came to 17 bases. This CDR3 region has 15 residues. The table came from immunoSEQ multiplex PCR; TCRdb's copy has only in-frame clones and leaves some out. The sample lists about 2.3 million clones, 92% occurring once. The clonotype originates from a man aged 18 to 30 in good health. Some clones in this sample may be carry-over from other donors' samples. The sequenced sample consisted of naive CD4+ T cells from PBMCs. Regarding subset: CD45RA+ positively selected. This chain links TRBV6-5 with TRBJ2-7; either TRBD1 or TRBD2 may fit D (7 bases each). The CDR3 nucleotides are TGTGCCAGCAGATTACAGCGGGACAGAACCTACGAGCAGTACTTC. This sequence encodes CASRLQRDRTYEQYF.